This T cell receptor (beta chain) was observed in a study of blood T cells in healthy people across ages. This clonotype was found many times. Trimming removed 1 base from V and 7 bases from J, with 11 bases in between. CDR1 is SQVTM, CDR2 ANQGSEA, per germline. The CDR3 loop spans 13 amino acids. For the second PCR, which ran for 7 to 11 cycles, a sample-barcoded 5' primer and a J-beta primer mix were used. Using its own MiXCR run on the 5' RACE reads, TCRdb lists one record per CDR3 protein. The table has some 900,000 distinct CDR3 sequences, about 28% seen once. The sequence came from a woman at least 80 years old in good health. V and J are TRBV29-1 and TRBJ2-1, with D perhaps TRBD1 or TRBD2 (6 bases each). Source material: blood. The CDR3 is CSVEVGGMNEQFF. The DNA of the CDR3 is TGCAGCGTTGAAGTGGGGGGCATGAATGAGCAGTTCTTC.